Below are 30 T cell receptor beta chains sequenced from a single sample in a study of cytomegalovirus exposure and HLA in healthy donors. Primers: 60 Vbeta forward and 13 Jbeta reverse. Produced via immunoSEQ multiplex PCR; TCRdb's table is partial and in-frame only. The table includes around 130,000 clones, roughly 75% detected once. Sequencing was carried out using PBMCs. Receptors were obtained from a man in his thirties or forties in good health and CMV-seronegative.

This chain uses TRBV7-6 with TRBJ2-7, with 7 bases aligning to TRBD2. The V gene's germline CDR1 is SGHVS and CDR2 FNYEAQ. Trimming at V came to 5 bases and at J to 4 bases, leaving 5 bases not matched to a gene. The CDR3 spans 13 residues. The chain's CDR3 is CASSVRGDYEQYF. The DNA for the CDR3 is TGTGCCAGCAGCGTCCGGGGGGATTACGAGCAGTACTTC.

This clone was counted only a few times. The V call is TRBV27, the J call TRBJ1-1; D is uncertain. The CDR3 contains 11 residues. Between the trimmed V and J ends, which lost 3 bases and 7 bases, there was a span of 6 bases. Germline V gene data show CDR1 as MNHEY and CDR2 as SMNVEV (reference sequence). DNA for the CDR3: TGTGCCAGCAGTTTTTCGGGTGAAGCTTTCTTT. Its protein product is CASSFSGEAFF.

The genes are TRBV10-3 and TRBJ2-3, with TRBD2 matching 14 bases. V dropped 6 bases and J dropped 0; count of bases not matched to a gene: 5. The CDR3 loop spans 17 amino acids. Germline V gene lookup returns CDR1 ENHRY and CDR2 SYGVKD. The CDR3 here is CAIRGTSGSGSTDTQYF. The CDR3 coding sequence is TGTGCCATCAGGGGGACTAGCGGGAGTGGTAGCACAGATACGCAGTATTTT.

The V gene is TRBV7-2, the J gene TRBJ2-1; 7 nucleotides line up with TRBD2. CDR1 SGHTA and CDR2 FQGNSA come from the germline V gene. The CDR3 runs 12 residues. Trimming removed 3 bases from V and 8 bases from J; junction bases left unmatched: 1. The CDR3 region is CASSFRGDEQFF. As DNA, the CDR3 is TGTGCCAGCAGCTTCCGGGGGGATGAGCAGTTCTTC.

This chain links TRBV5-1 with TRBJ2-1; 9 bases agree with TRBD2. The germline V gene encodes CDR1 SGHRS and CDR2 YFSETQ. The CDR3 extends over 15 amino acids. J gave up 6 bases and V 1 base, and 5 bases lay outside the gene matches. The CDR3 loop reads CASSLSQRGANEQFF. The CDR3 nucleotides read TGCGCCAGCAGCTTGAGCCAGCGGGGGGCCAATGAGCAGTTCTTC.

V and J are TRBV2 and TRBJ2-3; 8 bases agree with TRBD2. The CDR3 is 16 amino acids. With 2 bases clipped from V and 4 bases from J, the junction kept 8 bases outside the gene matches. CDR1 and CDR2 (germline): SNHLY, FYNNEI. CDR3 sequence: CASSEREREKADTQYF. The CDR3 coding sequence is TGTGCCAGCAGTGAAAGGGAGCGGGAGAAGGCAGATACGCAGTATTTT. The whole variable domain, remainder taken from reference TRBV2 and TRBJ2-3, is EPEVTQTPSHQVTQMGQEVILRCVPISNHLYFYWYRQILGQKVEFLVSFYNNEISEKSEIFDDQFSVERPDGSNFTLKIRSTKLEDSAMYFCASSEREREKADTQYFGPGTRLTVL.

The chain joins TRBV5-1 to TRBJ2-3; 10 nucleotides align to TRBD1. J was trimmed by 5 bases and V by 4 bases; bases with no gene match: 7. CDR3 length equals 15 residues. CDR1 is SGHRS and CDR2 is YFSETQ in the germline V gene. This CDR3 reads CASSTGTGALDTQYF. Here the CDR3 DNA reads TGCGCCAGCAGCACCGGGACAGGGGCTTTAGATACGCAGTATTTT.

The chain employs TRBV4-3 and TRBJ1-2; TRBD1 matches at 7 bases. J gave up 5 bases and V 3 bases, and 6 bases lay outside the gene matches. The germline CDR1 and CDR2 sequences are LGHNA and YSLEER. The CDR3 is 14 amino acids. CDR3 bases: TGCGCCAGCAGCCACCCGGGACAGAAATATGGCTACACCTTC. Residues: CASSHPGQKYGYTF.

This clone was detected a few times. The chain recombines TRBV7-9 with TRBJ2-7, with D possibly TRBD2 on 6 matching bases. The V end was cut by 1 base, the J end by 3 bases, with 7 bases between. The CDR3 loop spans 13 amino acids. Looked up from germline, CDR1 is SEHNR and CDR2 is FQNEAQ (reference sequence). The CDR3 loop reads CASSLGDFYEQYF. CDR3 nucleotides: TGTGCCAGCAGCTTAGGGGACTTCTACGAGCAGTACTTC.

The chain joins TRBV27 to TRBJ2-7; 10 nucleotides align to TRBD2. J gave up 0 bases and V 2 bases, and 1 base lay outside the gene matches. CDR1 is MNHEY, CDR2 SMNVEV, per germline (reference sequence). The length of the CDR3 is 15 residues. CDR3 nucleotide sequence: TGTGCCAGCAGTTTAATAGCGGGAGGCTCCTACGAGCAGTACTTC. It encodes CASSLIAGGSYEQYF.

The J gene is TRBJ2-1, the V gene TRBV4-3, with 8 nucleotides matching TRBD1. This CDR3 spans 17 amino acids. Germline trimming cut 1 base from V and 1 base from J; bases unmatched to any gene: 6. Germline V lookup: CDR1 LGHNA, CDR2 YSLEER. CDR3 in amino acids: CASSQGTGGASYNEQFF. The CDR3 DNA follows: TGCGCCAGCAGCCAAGGCACAGGGGGAGCATCCTACAATGAGCAGTTCTTC.

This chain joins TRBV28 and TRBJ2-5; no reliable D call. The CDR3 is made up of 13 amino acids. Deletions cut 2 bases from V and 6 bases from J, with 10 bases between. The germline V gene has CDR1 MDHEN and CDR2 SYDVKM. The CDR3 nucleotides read TGTGCCAGCAGTTTAGGTGAGATGAAGACCCAGTACTTC. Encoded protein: CASSLGEMKTQYF.

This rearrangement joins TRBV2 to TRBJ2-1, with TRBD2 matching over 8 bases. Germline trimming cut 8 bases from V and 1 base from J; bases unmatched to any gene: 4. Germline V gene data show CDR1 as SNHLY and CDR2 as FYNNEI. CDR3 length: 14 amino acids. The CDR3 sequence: CASGGLASYNEQFF. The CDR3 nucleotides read TGTGCCAGCGGCGGACTAGCTTCCTACAATGAGCAGTTCTTC.

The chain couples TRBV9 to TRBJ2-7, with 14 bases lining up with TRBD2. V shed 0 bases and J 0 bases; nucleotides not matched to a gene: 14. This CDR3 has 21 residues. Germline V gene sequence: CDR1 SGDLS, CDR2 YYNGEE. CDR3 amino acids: CASSVAEWGLAGVGNSYEQYF. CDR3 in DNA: TGTGCCAGCAGCGTAGCTGAGTGGGGACTAGCGGGAGTAGGAAACTCCTACGAGCAGTACTTC.

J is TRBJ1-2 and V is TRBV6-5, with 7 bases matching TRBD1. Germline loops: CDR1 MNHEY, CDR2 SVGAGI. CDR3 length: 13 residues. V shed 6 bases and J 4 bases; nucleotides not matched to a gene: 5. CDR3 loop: CASRAQGIYGYTF. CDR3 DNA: TGTGCCAGCAGGGCACAGGGGATCTATGGCTACACCTTC.

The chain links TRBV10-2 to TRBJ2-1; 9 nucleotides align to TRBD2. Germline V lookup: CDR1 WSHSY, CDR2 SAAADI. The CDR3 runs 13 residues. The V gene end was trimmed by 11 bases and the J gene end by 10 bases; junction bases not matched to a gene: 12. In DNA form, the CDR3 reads TGCGCCGGCTCTAGCGGGGTTTTGGGGGAGCAGTTCTTC. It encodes CAGSSGVLGEQFF.

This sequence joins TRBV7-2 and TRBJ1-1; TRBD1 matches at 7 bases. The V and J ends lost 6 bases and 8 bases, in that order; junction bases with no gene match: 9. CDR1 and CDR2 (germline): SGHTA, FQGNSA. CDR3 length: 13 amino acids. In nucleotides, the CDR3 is TGTGCCAGCAGGCCGACAGGGTACGAGGAAGCTTTCTTT. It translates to CASRPTGYEEAFF.

In DNA, the CDR3 is TGCGCCAGCAGTGCTCTGAAAGGGGTCTACAATGAGCAGTTCTTC. Translated: CASSALKGVYNEQFF. The V and J genes are TRBV10-1 and TRBJ2-1, with D possibly being TRBD1 (5 bases). The ends were cut back, 4 bases at V and 3 bases at J, with 13 bases in the middle. Germline assignment: CDR1 WNHNN and CDR2 SYGVQD (reference sequence). The CDR3 consists of 15 residues.

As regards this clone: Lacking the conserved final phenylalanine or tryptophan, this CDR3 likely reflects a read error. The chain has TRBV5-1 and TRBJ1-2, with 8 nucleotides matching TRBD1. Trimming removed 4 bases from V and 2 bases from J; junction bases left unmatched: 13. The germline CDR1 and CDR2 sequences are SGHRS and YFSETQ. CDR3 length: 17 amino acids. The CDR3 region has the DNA TGCGCCAGCAGCCGAAGCTCCGGGACAGGAAGCAACTATGGCTACACCCTC. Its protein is CASSRSSGTGSNYGYTL.

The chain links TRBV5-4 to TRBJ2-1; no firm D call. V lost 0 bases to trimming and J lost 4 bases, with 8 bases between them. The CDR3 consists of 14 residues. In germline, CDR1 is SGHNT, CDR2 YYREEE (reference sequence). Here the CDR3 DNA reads TGTGCCAGCAGCTTGGCCAGGCCGTACAATGAGCAGTTCTTC. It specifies CASSLARPYNEQFF.

The CDR3 spells CASSYGGLFSPLHF. The CDR3 DNA sequence: TGTGCCAGCAGTTACGGGGGCCTCTTCTCACCCCTCCACTTT. The chain combines TRBV6-5 with TRBJ1-6; tentatively, D is TRBD1 (6 bases). V lost 2 bases and J 10 bases, leaving 12 bases between the germline ends. The CDR3 runs to 14 residues. The germline gives CDR1 MNHEY, CDR2 SVGAGI.

The CDR3 DNA follows: TGTGCCAGCAGCGTAGGTGGCAGCGGGGACCTTGGGAATACGCAGTATTTT. Its protein is CASSVGGSGDLGNTQYF. The chain links TRBV9 to TRBJ2-3; 7 nucleotides match TRBD2. Germline-derived CDR1 and CDR2 are SGDLS and YYNGEE. The CDR3 totals 17 residues. V dropped 0 bases and J dropped 7; count of bases not matched to a gene: 14.

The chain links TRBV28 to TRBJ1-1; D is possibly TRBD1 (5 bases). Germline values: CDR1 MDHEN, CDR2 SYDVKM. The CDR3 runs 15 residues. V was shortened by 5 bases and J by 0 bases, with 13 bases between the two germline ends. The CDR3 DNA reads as TGTGCCAGCAGTGCAGGGTGGAACTTGAACACTGAAGCTTTCTTT. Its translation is CASSAGWNLNTEAFF.

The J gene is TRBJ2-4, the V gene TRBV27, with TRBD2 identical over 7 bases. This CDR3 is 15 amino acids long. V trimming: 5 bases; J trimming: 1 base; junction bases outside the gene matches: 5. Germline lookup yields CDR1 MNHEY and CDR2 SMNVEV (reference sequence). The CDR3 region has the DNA TGTGCCAGCAGTCTTCGGGGGGTGGCCAAAAACATTCAGTACTTC. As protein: CASSLRGVAKNIQYF.

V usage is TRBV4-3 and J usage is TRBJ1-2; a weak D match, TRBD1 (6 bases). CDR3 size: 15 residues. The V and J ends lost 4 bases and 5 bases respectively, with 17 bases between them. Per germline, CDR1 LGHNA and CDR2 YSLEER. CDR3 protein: CASSPTGSLEYGYTF. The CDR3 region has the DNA TGCGCCAGCAGCCCGACAGGCTCCTTGGAGTATGGCTACACCTTC.

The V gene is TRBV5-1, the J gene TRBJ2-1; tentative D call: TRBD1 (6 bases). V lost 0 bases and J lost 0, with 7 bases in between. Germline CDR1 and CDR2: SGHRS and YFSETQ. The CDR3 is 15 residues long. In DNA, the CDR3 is TGCGCCAGCAGCTTGGTGACAGGCTCCTACAATGAGCAGTTCTTC. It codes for CASSLVTGSYNEQFF. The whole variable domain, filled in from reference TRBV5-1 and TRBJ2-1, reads KAGVTQTPRYLIKTRGQQVTLSCSPISGHRSVSWYQQTPGQGLQFLFEYFSETQRNKGNFPGRFSGRQFSNSRSEMNVSTLELGDSALYLCASSLVTGSYNEQFFGPGTRLTVL.

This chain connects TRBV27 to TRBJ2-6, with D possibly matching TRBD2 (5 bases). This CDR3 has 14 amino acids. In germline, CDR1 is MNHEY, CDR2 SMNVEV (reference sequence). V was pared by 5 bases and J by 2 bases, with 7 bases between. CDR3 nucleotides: TGTGCCAGCAGTACGGGGACTGGGGCCAACGTCCTGACTTTC. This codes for CASSTGTGANVLTF.

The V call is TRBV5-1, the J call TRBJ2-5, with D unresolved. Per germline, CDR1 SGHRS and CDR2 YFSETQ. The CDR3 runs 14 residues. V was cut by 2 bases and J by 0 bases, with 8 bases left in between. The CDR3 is CASSLDWNQETQYF. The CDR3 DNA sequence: TGCGCCAGCAGCTTAGACTGGAACCAAGAGACCCAGTACTTC.

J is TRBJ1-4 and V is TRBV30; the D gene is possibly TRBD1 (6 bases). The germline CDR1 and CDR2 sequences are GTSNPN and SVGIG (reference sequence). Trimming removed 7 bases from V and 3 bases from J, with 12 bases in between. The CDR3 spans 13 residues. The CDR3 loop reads CASQGRANEKLFF. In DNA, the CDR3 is TGTGCCTCCCAGGGGCGGGCTAATGAAAAACTGTTTTTT.

The CDR3 coding sequence is TGTGCCAGCAGTTATCGGACAGGGGCGCTGCCGGGGAACACTGAAGCTTTCTTT. Protein: CASSYRTGALPGNTEAFF. V and J are TRBV5-4 and TRBJ1-1, with 9 nucleotides matching TRBD1. The CDR3 totals 18 residues. Germline CDR1 is SGHNT and CDR2 is YYREEE (reference sequence). The trim removed 5 bases at V and 1 base at J, leaving 15 bases unmatched.